The 8 T cell receptor beta chains below come from one sample, sequenced in a study of T cells in Graves' hyperthyroidism and ophthalmopathy. RNA transcripts gave rise to amplified TCR beta CDR3 regions. First-round RT-PCR with HTBI primers amplified the TCR CDR3 region. TCRdb passed the multiplex PCR reads through MiXCR, listing each CDR3 protein once. This table has a few hundred thousand distinct CDR3 sequences, 15% to 18% appearing once. Sequences were obtained from blood. The receptors here all came from a woman aged 30 to 39 with Graves' hyperthyroidism.

The chain combines TRBV19 with TRBJ2-1; 13 nucleotides agree with TRBD2. The V gene end was trimmed by 8 bases and the J gene end by 5 bases; junction bases not matched to a gene: 3. This CDR3 contains 14 residues. From germline, CDR1 is LNHDA and CDR2 SQIVND (reference sequence). The CDR3 nucleotides read TGTGCCAGTCGGGGACTAGCGGGAAACAATGAGCAGTTCTTC. This encodes CASRGLAGNNEQFF.

This clonotype has a single count. This may be a read error, as it is one base from a much larger clone. The chain links TRBV30 to TRBJ2-7; 7 positions agree with TRBD1. This CDR3 comprises 12 residues. J gave up 1 base and V 8 bases, and 5 bases lay outside the gene matches. Per germline, CDR1 GTSNPN and CDR2 SVGIG (reference sequence). CDR3 coding DNA: TGTGCCCGGGGACAGTGGTCCTACGAGCAGTACTTC. Its translation is CARGQWSYEQYF.

This clonotype was seen more than once but under ten times. This sequence joins TRBV5-1 and TRBJ2-1, with 9 bases that match TRBD2. V shed 5 bases, J shed 0 bases, and the junction held 3 bases outside the gene matches. This CDR3 is built from 15 residues. CDR1 and CDR2 (germline): SGHRS, YFSETQ. This chain's CDR3 is CASRGGGDSYNEQFF. The CDR3 nucleotides read TGCGCCAGCAGGGGCGGGGGGGACTCCTACAATGAGCAGTTCTTC.

This clonotype was detected many times. In DNA, the CDR3 is TGCGCCAGCAGCCCCGAACCGGGACGCCATAGCAATCAGCCCCAGCATTTT. The encoded protein is CASSPEPGRHSNQPQHF. The V and J genes are TRBV5-1 and TRBJ1-5; tentatively, D is TRBD1 (5 bases). The CDR3 consists of 17 residues. Looked up from germline, CDR1 is SGHRS and CDR2 is YFSETQ. Trimming shortened V by 4 bases and J by 0 bases, and 17 bases separated the two germline ends.

The chain employs TRBV5-6 and TRBJ1-2, with D possibly TRBD1 on 6 matching bases. Trimming took off 0 bases at V and 9 bases at J, with 18 bases between the two ends. This CDR3 is 15 amino acids long. Germline V lookup: CDR1 SGHDT, CDR2 YYEEEE. The chain's CDR3 is CASSLAGGGSDRYTF. In nucleotides, the CDR3 is TGTGCCAGCAGCTTGGCCGGAGGGGGGTCAGATCGCTACACCTTC.

This clonotype was counted between two and nine times. This rearrangement joins TRBV19 to TRBJ1-5; D may be TRBD1 (5 bases). Trimming took off 2 bases at V and 7 bases at J, with 12 bases between the two ends. The CDR3 has 14 residues. Germline V gives CDR1 LNHDA, CDR2 SQIVND (reference sequence). CDR3 nucleotide sequence: TGTGCCAGTAGTATAAAAGGGGCAGAGCAGCCCCAGCATTTT. Amino acids: CASSIKGAEQPQHF.

This clonotype was counted a few times. It may be a read error: a sequence one base away is much more abundant. The rearrangement joins TRBV2 to TRBJ1-1; D is ambiguous. The CDR3 sequence is 15 residues long. CDR1 and CDR2 (germline): SNHLY, FYNNEI. The CDR3 region is CASSERFGLNTEALF. CDR3 nucleotide sequence: TGTGCCAGCAGTGAACGTTTCGGTCTGAACACTGAAGCTCTCTTT.

This clonotype was seen repeatedly, ten times or more. The rearrangement links TRBV2 to TRBJ1-1; D perhaps matches TRBD1 (5 bases). Trimming removed 0 bases from V and 1 base from J, with 18 bases in between. The germline CDR1 and CDR2 sequences are SNHLY and FYNNEI. The CDR3 has 18 amino acids. The CDR3 loop reads CASSEAWRGMGENTEAFF. The CDR3 DNA follows: TGTGCCAGCAGTGAAGCGTGGCGGGGGATGGGTGAGAACACTGAAGCTTTCTTT.